The clone carrying this T cell receptor beta chain was counted a few times. This sample is drawn from a study of blood T cell repertoires in COVID-19. About the study: PBMCs, B-cell-depleted T cells, or T cells were the source of the cDNA or gDNA that made up the material.

This CDR3 has 13 residues. Germline V CDR1 and CDR2: SGHAT, FQNNGV. The V end was cut by 4 bases, the J end by 1 base, with 7 bases between. The assay was immunoSEQ multiplex PCR, and TCRdb's table has in-frame clones only and misses some. Seen here are fewer than 150,000 clones, approximately 86% observed once, and the top ten hold around 5%. The chain joins TRBV11-2 to TRBJ1-1; D unclear. The sequence derives from a human donor in a cohort sampled during active COVID-19. The specimen was peripheral blood. Written as DNA, the CDR3 is TGTGCCAGCAGCTCCCACAGGAACACTGAAGCTTTCTTT. Its translation: CASSSHRNTEAFF. Full variable domain (outside the CDR3, taken from reference TRBV11-2 and TRBJ1-1): EAGVAQSPRYKIIEKRQSVAFWCNPISGHATLYWYQQILGQGPKLLIQFQNNGVVDDSQLPKDRFSAERLKGVDSTLKIQPAKLEDSAVYLCASSSHRNTEAFFGQGTRLTVV.